This T cell receptor (beta chain) derives from a study of neoadjuvant anti-PD-1 for oral cavity cancer. Notes on the study in general: With a few patients per group, TCR findings need larger cohorts.

Time point defined: after neoadjuvant nivolumab, at surgical resection. The CDR3 runs to 14 residues. V gave up 2 bases and J gave up 6 bases, with 11 bases separating them. CDR1 is MNHEY, CDR2 SVGAGI, per germline. Only in-frame clones appear in the TCRdb table, and some are missing; sequencing was by immunoSEQ multiplex PCR. The profile shows tens of thousands of clones, about 88% of them singletons. On this clone: Its specificity is unknown.

The source material was PBMCs, sampled after nivolumab (anti-PD-1) treatment. The chain carries TRBV6-5 and TRBJ1-5; possibly TRBD1 for D (5 bases). The clonotype originates from a person between 40 and 79 years old with oral cavity squamous cell carcinoma. CDR3 in DNA: TGTGCCAGCAGTTACACCCAGGGTGGTCAGCCCCAGCATTTT. Residues: CASSYTQGGQPQHF.